Shown below are 18 T cell receptor beta chains from a single sample sequenced in a study of T cell responses to AZD1222 COVID-19 vaccine. TCRdb's copy holds only in-frame clones and misses some; the assay was immunoSEQ multiplex PCR. Here the sample spans 150,000 to 200,000 clones, about 91% being singletons. The starting material was peripheral blood, obtained on day 0 of AZD1222 vaccination. These receptors all come from an adult in good health.

The CDR3 region has the DNA TGTGCCAGCAGCGTAGATTCGGGTAGAAACACCATATATTTT. It specifies CASSVDSGRNTIYF. V gene TRBV9 combines with J gene TRBJ1-3; unclear D gene. Germline loops: CDR1 SGDLS, CDR2 YYNGEE. The CDR3 consists of 14 residues. V lost 0 bases, J lost 5 bases, and 9 bases lay in between.

This clone showed up just once. The chain combines TRBV5-1 with TRBJ1-4; D may be TRBD1 (6 bases). V lost 0 bases and J 7 bases, leaving 16 bases between the germline ends. There are 16 residues in the CDR3. Germline V CDR1 and CDR2: SGHRS, YFSETQ. The DNA of the CDR3 is TGCGCCAGCAGCTTGGCCGGCAGGGGATCAGGTGAAAAACTGTTTTTT. It yields the protein CASSLAGRGSGEKLFF.

This chain connects TRBV6-2 or TRBV6-3 to TRBJ2-7, with D unclear. Germline CDR1 is MNHEY and CDR2 is SVGEGT. There are 14 residues in the CDR3. Trimming took off 5 bases at V and 2 bases at J, with 13 bases between the two ends. CDR3 region: CASSITGFTYEQYF. The CDR3 DNA follows: TGTGCCAGCAGTATAACCGGGTTTACCTACGAGCAGTACTTC.

The rearrangement uses TRBV5-6 and TRBJ1-5, with a possible D match to TRBD1 (6 bases). There are 15 residues in the CDR3. Germline V gives CDR1 SGHDT, CDR2 YYEEEE. The V and J ends lost 2 bases and 7 bases respectively, with 16 bases between them. This chain's CDR3 is CASSFWGARGQPQHF. As DNA, the CDR3 is TGTGCCAGCAGCTTCTGGGGGGCTAGGGGACAGCCCCAGCATTTT.

This rearrangement joins TRBV30 to TRBJ1-5; the D gene is possibly TRBD1 (5 bases). CDR1 is GTSNPN, CDR2 SVGIG, per germline (reference sequence). Trimming shortened V by 2 bases and J by 5 bases, and 16 bases separated the two germline ends. The CDR3 length is 15 residues. CDR3 protein: CAWSISGGADQPQHF. The CDR3 DNA follows: TGTGCCTGGAGTATAAGTGGAGGGGCGGATCAGCCCCAGCATTTT. Supplemented by reference TRBV30 and TRBJ1-5, the full variable domain reads SQTIHQWPATLVQPVGSPLSLECTVEGTSNPNLYWYRQAAGRGLQLLFYSVGIGQISSEVPQNLSASRPQDRQFILSSKKLLLSDSGFYLCAWSISGGADQPQHFGDGTRLSIL.

To note about this clone: Other nucleotide sequences from this sample produce the same CDR3. This chain joins TRBV20-1 and TRBJ2-7; D is perhaps TRBD1 (5 bases). This CDR3 spans 11 amino acids. The germline V gene has CDR1 DFQATT and CDR2 SNEGSKA (reference sequence). V was trimmed by 3 bases and J by 4 bases, leaving 7 bases between them. DNA of the CDR3: TGCAGTGCTAGGAAGGGGTACGAGCAGTACTTC. It codes for CSARKGYEQYF.

The chain has TRBV28 and TRBJ1-5; 7 nucleotides match TRBD1. The CDR3 loop spans 18 amino acids. Trimming took 0 bases from V and 3 from J; bases not matched to a gene: 11. CDR1 is MDHEN, CDR2 SYDVKM, per germline. CDR3 in amino acids: CASSLWDVRGTDNQPQHF. DNA for the CDR3: TGTGCCAGCAGTTTATGGGACGTTAGGGGGACAGACAATCAGCCCCAGCATTTT.

The sample holds one count of this clone. The chain joins TRBV27 to TRBJ1-5; D gene ambiguous. CDR1 MNHEY and CDR2 SMNVEV come from the germline V gene (reference sequence). V dropped 3 bases and J dropped 9 bases, with 12 bases sitting between them. There are 13 residues in the CDR3. This chain's CDR3 is CASSFQAASPQHF. The CDR3 DNA sequence: TGTGCCAGCAGTTTCCAGGCCGCCTCGCCCCAGCATTTT.

This chain links TRBV6-5 with TRBJ1-3, with D possibly matching TRBD1 (6 bases). The germline V gene encodes CDR1 MNHEY and CDR2 SVGAGI. The CDR3 runs to 14 residues. Trimming pared 6 bases from V and 8 bases from J, leaving 17 bases between. DNA for the CDR3: TGTGCCAGCAGGATGAGTGGGGGGCGGGACACCATATATTTT. It codes for CASRMSGGRDTIYF.

The rearrangement links TRBV19 to TRBJ2-1; TRBD2 agrees at 7 bases. This CDR3 contains 16 residues. The J segment lost 4 bases and the V segment lost 5 bases, leaving 11 bases of the junction unmatched. Per the germline V gene, CDR1 is LNHDA and CDR2 is SQIVND (reference sequence). The CDR3 DNA reads TGTGCCAGTAGTGGGGCGGAGCGGGATCGATACAATGAGCAGTTCTTC. The encoded protein is CASSGAERDRYNEQFF.

This chain links TRBV6-2 or TRBV6-3 with TRBJ1-1; the D is unclear. The CDR3 spans 13 residues. Trimming pared 0 bases from V and 6 bases from J, leaving 8 bases between. Germline V CDR1 and CDR2: MNHEY, SVGEGT. The CDR3 loop is CASSYSLSSEAFF. The CDR3 coding sequence is TGTGCCAGCAGTTACTCTCTCAGTTCTGAAGCTTTCTTT.

V gene TRBV10-1 combines with J gene TRBJ1-1; D is uncertain. The length of the CDR3 is 8 residues. Germline V gene sequence: CDR1 WNHNN, CDR2 SYGVQD (reference sequence). The V gene lost 8 bases and the J gene lost 8 bases, with 3 bases spanning the gap. The CDR3 region has the DNA TGCGCCAGCGCGGAAGCTTTCTTT. Its translation is CASAEAFF.

The V call is TRBV7-3, the J call TRBJ2-5, with 9 bases matching TRBD2. The J segment lost 6 bases and the V segment lost 2 bases, leaving 13 bases of the junction unmatched. The CDR3 is 17 residues long. Germline values: CDR1 SGHTA, CDR2 FQGTGA. The CDR3 loop reads CASSLSVQGGRAQTQYF. The CDR3 region has the DNA TGTGCCAGCAGCTTATCGGTACAGGGCGGGAGGGCGCAGACCCAGTACTTC.

DNA for the CDR3: TGTGCCAGCAGTTATACCCCAGGGAGGGACACTGAAGCTTTCTTT. Its protein product is CASSYTPGRDTEAFF. The chain employs TRBV6-5 and TRBJ1-1; a weak D match, TRBD1 (5 bases). CDR1 MNHEY and CDR2 SVGAGI come from the germline V gene. The CDR3 length is 15 residues. Between the trimmed V and J ends, which lost 3 bases and 3 bases, there was a span of 14 bases.

The rearrangement joins TRBV7-2 to TRBJ1-6; D is unresolved. The CDR3 has 13 amino acids. Trimming pared 4 bases from V and 14 bases from J, leaving 15 bases between. CDR1 is SGHTA and CDR2 is FQGNSA in the germline V gene. CDR3 loop: CASSSVGLSTLHF. The CDR3 nucleotides read TGTGCCAGCAGCTCGGTGGGGTTGTCAACCCTCCACTTT.

The chain combines TRBV20-1 with TRBJ1-1, with D possibly matching TRBD1 (6 bases). The CDR3 has 11 amino acids. V lost 6 bases to trimming and J lost 5 bases, with 10 bases between them. The germline CDR1 and CDR2 sequences are DFQATT and SNEGSKA (reference sequence). This CDR3 is CSARGGTEAFF. As DNA, the CDR3 is TGCAGTGCCCGAGGGGGAACTGAAGCTTTCTTT.

The J gene is TRBJ1-5, the V gene TRBV24-1; 7 nucleotides align to TRBD1. The CDR3 totals 16 residues. J was trimmed by 3 bases and V by 3 bases; bases with no gene match: 7. Germline CDR1 is KGHDR and CDR2 is SFDVKD. CDR3 in amino acids: CATSDAGQPINQPQHF. DNA of the CDR3: TGTGCCACCAGTGATGCGGGACAGCCGATCAATCAGCCCCAGCATTTT.

This chain connects TRBV9 to TRBJ1-1; D remains unclear. The germline V gene has CDR1 SGDLS and CDR2 YYNGEE. V lost 2 bases and J lost 1, with 12 bases in between. This CDR3 region has 15 residues. CDR3 region: CASSVSGGGNTEAFF. As DNA, the CDR3 is TGTGCCAGCAGCGTCTCCGGAGGAGGGAACACTGAAGCTTTCTTT.